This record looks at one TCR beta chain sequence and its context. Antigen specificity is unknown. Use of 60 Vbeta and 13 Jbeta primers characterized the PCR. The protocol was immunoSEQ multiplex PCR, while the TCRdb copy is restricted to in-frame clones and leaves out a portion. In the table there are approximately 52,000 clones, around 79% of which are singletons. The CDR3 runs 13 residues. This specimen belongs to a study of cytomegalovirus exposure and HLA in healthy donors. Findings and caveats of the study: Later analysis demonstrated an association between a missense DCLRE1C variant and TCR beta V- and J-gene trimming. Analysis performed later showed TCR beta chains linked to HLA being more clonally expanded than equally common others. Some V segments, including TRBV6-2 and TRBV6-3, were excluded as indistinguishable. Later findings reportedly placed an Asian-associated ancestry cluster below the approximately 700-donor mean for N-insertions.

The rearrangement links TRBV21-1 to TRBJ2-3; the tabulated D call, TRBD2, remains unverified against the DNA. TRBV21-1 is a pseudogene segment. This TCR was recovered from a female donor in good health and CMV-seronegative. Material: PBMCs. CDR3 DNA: TGTGCCAGCACCCCGCGGTTTGAGTCTACGCAGTATTTT. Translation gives CASTPRFESTQYF.